A selection of T cell receptor beta chains follows, all from one sample in a study of blood T cell repertoires in COVID-19. Some clones are missing from TCRdb's copy, which holds only in-frame ones; the method was immunoSEQ multiplex PCR. The table lists 90,000 or so clones, approximately 85% of them singletons. The sequencing input was peripheral blood. These receptors were obtained from a human donor in a cohort sampled during active COVID-19. Each CDR3 is given with its conserved first and last residue. A D gene is named only where the DNA matches it firmly. Not all rows give a size; the values are once, few, many and, for expanded clones, a class.

j_call	clone_size	v_call	cdr3_length	d_call	cdr3_aa	cdr3_nt
TRBJ2-5	-	TRBV4-1	14	-	CASSQDGGQGTQYF	TGCGCCAGCAGCCAAGATGGCGGCCAAGGGACCCAGTACTTC
TRBJ2-2	-	TRBV7-3	16	-	CASSLNRAGAPGELFF	TGTGCCAGCAGCCTTAACCGTGCAGGGGCCCCCGGGGAGCTGTTTTTT
TRBJ2-2	-	TRBV7-9	15	TRBD1	CASSQQGDFDGELFF	TGTGCCAGCAGCCAACAGGGGGATTTTGACGGGGAGCTGTTTTTT
TRBJ1-5	once	TRBV3-1/TRBV3-2	13	-	CASSQDRGQPQHF	TGTGCCAGCAGCCAAGACCGGGGTCAGCCCCAGCATTTT
TRBJ2-1	-	TRBV5-6	12	-	CASSVTRIFEFF	TGTGCCAGCAGCGTGACTAGGATCTTTGAGTTCTTC
TRBJ2-1	-	TRBV9	15	TRBD2	CASSPWTSGGNEQFF	TGTGCCAGCAGCCCCTGGACTAGCGGGGGGAATGAGCAGTTCTTC
TRBJ2-7	few	TRBV6-1	18	TRBD2	CASSENLVVAGASYEQYF	TGTGCCAGCAGTGAAAACCTCGTGGTAGCGGGGGCCTCCTACGAGCAGTACTTC
TRBJ1-6	-	TRBV3-1/TRBV3-2	14	-	CASRKKEGGSPLHF	TGTGCCAGCAGAAAGAAGGAGGGCGGGTCACCCCTCCACTTT
TRBJ2-2	-	TRBV28	17	-	CASRLRRGRRRTGELFF	TGTGCCAGCAGGCTCCGGAGGGGACGGAGGCGGACCGGGGAGCTGTTTTTT
TRBJ1-2	-	TRBV29-1	15	TRBD1	CSARNGDRENNGYTF	TGCAGCGCGCGAAACGGTGACAGGGAGAACAATGGCTACACCTTC